This passage covers 18 T cell receptor beta chains from one sample sequenced in a study of regulatory T cells in long-lasting Graves disease. Investigators prepared the TCR beta libraries by applying iRepertoire HTBI primers and Arm-PCR of CDR3 regions. MiXCR, run by TCRdb on the multiplex PCR reads, gives a single entry per CDR3 protein. The profile shows hundreds of thousands of distinct CDR3 sequences, around 30% of them singletons. Indicated time point: persistent/refractory GD, antithyroid drugs over 5 years with positive TRAb. After RNA was extracted from PBMCs, the TCR library was made from it. Here the sequenced sample was peripheral blood mononuclear cells (PBMCs), taken when the disease was refractory, from a patient treated with antithyroid drugs. The receptors derive from a female donor with Graves disease.

The rearrangement links TRBV5-6 to TRBJ1-2; D remains ambiguous. Trimming left V 1 base short and J 8 bases short, with 9 bases between. The CDR3 contains 12 residues. Germline loops: CDR1 SGHDT, CDR2 YYEEEE. This CDR3 reads CASSLSTGGYTF. As DNA, the CDR3 is TGTGCCAGCAGCTTGAGCACGGGAGGCTACACCTTC.

The chain recombines TRBV6-1 with TRBJ1-1, with 9 bases matching TRBD1. The J segment lost 4 bases and the V segment lost 6 bases, leaving 6 bases of the junction unmatched. This CDR3 is 14 amino acids long. Germline assignment: CDR1 MNHNS and CDR2 SASEGT. The CDR3 reads CASRTGGVFTEAFF. The CDR3, as DNA: TGTGCCAGCAGAACAGGGGGCGTTTTCACTGAAGCTTTCTTT.

The chain carries TRBV6-5 and TRBJ1-5; no clear D. The CDR3 is made up of 15 amino acids. Trimming shortened V by 4 bases and J by 0 bases, and 10 bases separated the two germline ends. Germline V gene data show CDR1 as MNHEY and CDR2 as SVGAGI. The CDR3 spells CASSSRQDSNQPQHF. CDR3 bases: TGTGCCAGCAGTTCGCGGCAGGATAGCAATCAGCCCCAGCATTTT.

Turning to this clonotype: A read error may account for a junction end that differs from germline. The V gene is TRBV6-2 or TRBV6-3, the J gene TRBJ1-2, with 12 bases that match TRBD1. Germline V gene sequence: CDR1 MNHEY, CDR2 SVGEGT. The CDR3 is made up of 18 amino acids. The CDR3 loop is CASGYSTGTGGGGYGYTF. The CDR3 DNA sequence: TGTGCCAGCGGTTACTCGACTGGGACAGGGGGCGGGGGCTATGGCTACACCTTC.

The CDR3 reads CAWSERLLKLGEQYF. CDR3 sequence (DNA): TGTGCCTGGAGTGAAAGACTCTTGAAGCTAGGAGAGCAGTACTTC. The J gene is TRBJ2-7, the V gene TRBV30; D is unresolved. The CDR3 length is 15 residues. V dropped 1 base and J dropped 7 bases, with 20 bases sitting between them. The germline gives CDR1 GTSNPN, CDR2 SVGIG (reference sequence). The whole variable domain, filled in from reference TRBV30 and TRBJ2-7, reads SQTIHQWPATLVQPVGSPLSLECTVEGTSNPNLYWYRQAAGRGLQLLFYSVGIGQISSEVPQNLSASRPQDRQFILSSKKLLLSDSGFYLCAWSERLLKLGEQYFGPGTRLTVT.

The chain recombines TRBV20-1 with TRBJ1-5; D not certain. Germline CDR1 and CDR2: DFQATT and SNEGSKA (reference sequence). V was pared by 3 bases and J by 0 bases, with 9 bases between. The CDR3 spans 14 residues. Here the CDR3 DNA reads TGCAGTGCTAGTCTCAGGAATAGCAATCAGCCCCAGCATTTT. Its protein is CSASLRNSNQPQHF.

This clonotype has only a few counts. The chain links TRBV27 to TRBJ1-5; D is perhaps TRBD1 (6 bases). The CDR3 extends over 15 amino acids. Germline loops: CDR1 MNHEY, CDR2 SMNVEV (reference sequence). V was pared by 6 bases and J by 6 bases, with 18 bases between. The CDR3 DNA reads as TGTGCCAGCAGCCCACAGGGTGAGGGTGGTCAGCCCCAGCATTTT. Protein sequence: CASSPQGEGGQPQHF.

Here the CDR3 DNA reads TGTGCCAGCAGACTCTCCGTTCTTCAGCCCCAGCATTTT. Translating gives CASRLSVLQPQHF. This sequence joins TRBV2 and TRBJ1-5; unclear D gene. CDR1 SNHLY and CDR2 FYNNEI come from the germline V gene. The CDR3 has 13 amino acids. Trimming shortened V by 6 bases and J by 6 bases, and 12 bases separated the two germline ends.

The chain recombines TRBV5-1 with TRBJ2-3; no firm D call. With 0 bases removed from V and 0 bases from J, the gap between germline ends came to 8 bases. This CDR3 has 15 amino acids. Germline V gene lookup returns CDR1 SGHRS and CDR2 YFSETQ. In DNA form, the CDR3 reads TGCGCCAGCAGCTTGGATGGAGCTAGCACAGATACGCAGTATTTT. Translating it yields CASSLDGASTDTQYF.

The table lists this clonotype with a few counts. The CDR3: CASRETQYF. DNA of the CDR3: TGCGCCAGCAGAGAGACCCAGTACTTC. This sequence joins TRBV5-1 and TRBJ2-5; D ambiguous. Germline V gene data show CDR1 as SGHRS and CDR2 as YFSETQ. V gave up 5 bases and J gave up 4 bases, with 0 bases separating them. The CDR3 length is 9 residues. Supplemented by reference TRBV5-1 and TRBJ2-5, the full variable domain reads KAGVTQTPRYLIKTRGQQVTLSCSPISGHRSVSWYQQTPGQGLQFLFEYFSETQRNKGNFPGRFSGRQFSNSRSEMNVSTLELGDSALYLCASRETQYFGPGTRLLVL.

This clonotype occurred many times. The chain uses TRBV2 and TRBJ1-1, with TRBD1 matching over 7 bases. The CDR3 is made up of 13 amino acids. V shed 8 bases and J 0 bases; nucleotides not matched to a gene: 3. Germline values: CDR1 SNHLY, CDR2 FYNNEI. Here the CDR3 reads CASGGQMNTEAFF. The CDR3 coding sequence is TGTGCCAGCGGGGGACAGATGAACACTGAAGCTTTCTTT.

There are a few counts of this clonotype. The J gene is TRBJ1-2, the V gene TRBV10-3; D might be TRBD1 (5 bases). The V gene lost 6 bases and the J gene lost 3 bases, with 5 bases spanning the gap. Germline V gene data show CDR1 as ENHRY and CDR2 as SYGVKD. This CDR3 has 11 residues. Written as DNA, the CDR3 is TGTGCCATCAGAGGGGACTATGGCTACACCTTC. This encodes CAIRGDYGYTF.

The chain uses TRBV13 and TRBJ2-7, with TRBD2 identical over 7 bases. The CDR3 spans 16 residues. The germline gives CDR1 PRHDT, CDR2 FYEKMQ (reference sequence). J lost 2 bases, V lost 5 bases, and 12 bases had no gene match. The CDR3 coding sequence is TGTGCCAGCAGCCCTTCAAGGACCCGGGGGGCCTACGAGCAGTACTTC. Translation: CASSPSRTRGAYEQYF.

This clonotype was observed a handful of times. The chain is built from TRBV6-2 or TRBV6-3 and TRBJ1-2; no definite D call. Trimming took off 2 bases at V and 0 bases at J, with 10 bases between the two ends. The CDR3 loop spans 15 amino acids. CDR1 is MNHEY, CDR2 SVGEGT, per germline. The CDR3 sequence: CASSYGRSANYGYTF. Written as DNA, the CDR3 is TGTGCCAGCAGTTACGGGCGGTCGGCTAACTATGGCTACACCTTC.

This clonotype has a handful of counts. The chain has TRBV15 and TRBJ1-3; a possible D gene is TRBD1 (5 bases). Trimming removed 1 base from V and 1 base from J, with 14 bases in between. CDR1 LNHNV and CDR2 YYDKDF come from the germline V gene (reference sequence). The CDR3 covers 17 residues. The CDR3 reads CATSRVAGLGSGNTIYF. CDR3 coding DNA: TGTGCCACCAGCAGAGTAGCAGGGCTGGGGTCTGGAAACACCATATATTTT.

This clonotype was recorded a few times. The V call is TRBV29-1, the J call TRBJ2-7; no clear D gene. Deletions cut 6 bases from V and 2 bases from J, with 11 bases between. CDR1 is SQVTM and CDR2 is ANQGSEA in the germline V gene. The CDR3 consists of 12 residues. This CDR3 is CSVAAGPYEQYF. As DNA, the CDR3 is TGCAGCGTGGCGGCCGGTCCCTACGAGCAGTACTTC.

This clonotype was seen ten or more times. The chain employs TRBV2 and TRBJ1-2; D is ambiguous. Trimming left V 5 bases short and J 7 bases short, with 14 bases between. CDR1 is SNHLY and CDR2 is FYNNEI in the germline V gene. The CDR3 runs to 13 residues. The CDR3 region has the DNA TGTGCCAGCAGTACTGAATCGCGCGGTGGCTACACCTTC. This sequence encodes CASSTESRGGYTF.

The chain links TRBV29-1 to TRBJ1-2; no firm D call. The CDR3 totals 14 residues. Germline CDR1 is SQVTM and CDR2 is ANQGSEA. V was pared by 6 bases and J by 0 bases, with 14 bases between. As DNA, the CDR3 is TGCAGCGTGGAGGGCAGGCAAGCTAACTATGGCTACACCTTC. Protein sequence: CSVEGRQANYGYTF.